This section outlines one TCR beta chain sequence together with its context. The antigen is unknown. The data were produced by immunoSEQ multiplex PCR, yet TCRdb's version contains in-frame clones alone and is incomplete. Here the sample spans about 1.1 million clones, about 80% being singletons. A CD45RA-negative memory subset and a CD45RA+ naive subset were separated from the CD4+ cells. The CDR3 runs 14 residues. Trimming cost V 0 bases and J 11 bases; bases outside gene matches: 7. CDR1 MNHEY and CDR2 SVGAGI come from the germline V gene. This sample is part of a study of shared clonotypes between healthy human individuals. Study-wide background: For every donor, three CD4 naive, three CD4 memory, two CD8 naive and one CD8 memory plates were used.

The study's findings and limits: Unshared clonotypes carried lower generation probabilities than those common to all four donors. Donor scarcity curtailed the genetic and exposure-history diversity represented herein.

What was sequenced was memory CD4+ T cells from PBMCs. Documented subset: CD45RA-negative fraction. The clonotype was recovered from a man between 18 and 29 years old in good health. Some clones in this sample may be carry-over from other donors' samples. The V call is TRBV6-5, the J call TRBJ2-7; 10 bases agree with TRBD2. The CDR3: CASSYSGMSGREYF. The CDR3 DNA sequence: TGTGCCAGCAGTTACTCTGGTATGAGCGGGAGGGAGTACTTC.